This TCR beta chain was observed in a study of blood T cell repertoires in COVID-19 (TCRdb year 2020). About the study as a whole: Samples covering the acute and convalescent phases of COVID-19 were provided by collaborators in the United States, Italy and Spain. The dataset comprised deeply sampled blood TCRbeta repertoires from subjects exposed to, actively infected with, or recovered from COVID-19. The prospective study material was composed of cDNA or gDNA derived from T cells, B-cell-depleted T cells, or PBMCs. Samples were obtained from the ongoing ImmuneRACE study (first 160 participants) and from some 1,300 subjects provided by 6 global collaborators. The repertoires were released in a freely available public database intended as a resource for research on the immune response to SARS-CoV-2. The sample metadata nearly always contained a de-identified subject ID, COVID-19 status, age in years and sex. Where available, HLA class I and class II types were obtained from metadata supplied by the sample provider rather than from assay-based typing. Here is what the overall study found, with its caveats: The quantity of clinical and demographic metadata differed by source and by participant and was supplied without curation.

The CDR3 sequence holds 15 residues, the cysteine and phenylalanine included. Just the 45-base CDR3 DNA is kept, in frame starting at base 1. The germline V gene encodes CDR1 SGHTA and CDR2 FQGNSA. V ends up 4 bases short and J 2 bases short, with an unmatched junction base count of 3. TCRbeta CDR3 regions were amplified from genomic DNA by means of the immunoSEQ Assay, a bias-controlled multiplex PCR. The study's own analysis went as follows. The number of nucleated cells in each sample was estimated by amplification of reference gene primers within the assay. To quantify the absolute abundance of each unique TCRbeta CDR3 rearrangement, sequence reads were collapsed and filtered. For each sample, productive Simpson clonality was calculated as the square root of Simpson's diversity index across productive rearrangements. The table was pulled from immuneACCESS by TCRdb, which kept in-frame rearrangements only. Such tables lose some clones; where checked, under half of the loss comes from unresolved V genes, and the rest has no known cause. The V and J calls and clone size are taken from that table; D and trimming were inferred from the DNA. This sample has roughly 400,000 clones in its table, and just under 90% of those were observed once. The top ten clones comprise about 1.7% of the sample.

Comment on this clone: Its target antigen remains unknown. Base qualities are not at hand, and no much larger clone is one base apart.

Enrolling through a virtual design, the prospective study's participants ranged in age from roughly 18 to 90 years and lived across roughly 24 United States geographic areas. Cohort assignment in the prospective study relied on participant-reported clinical history from a screening survey and a study questionnaire. ImmuneRACE Cohort 3 recovered participants were defined by two consecutive negative NP/OP PCR tests, healthcare professional clearance, or symptom resolution. Mobile phlebotomists in the prospective study collected whole blood, serum and a nasopharyngeal or oropharyngeal swab from every participant. Over an approximately 2-month period, participants in the prospective study had the option of providing additional blood draws and questionnaires. Prospective study blood samples were shipped either frozen or at room temperature before DNA extraction.

The chain is encoded by TRBV7-2 joined to TRBJ2-7, with 12 bases matching TRBD2. The clonotype was recovered from a woman aged 30 to 39 who had recovered from COVID-19. Sequenced: PBMCs or T cells enriched from blood (not recorded which). The DNA sequence is as follows: TGTGCCAGCAGCTACCTAGCGGGGGGGCCCTACGAGCAGTACTTC. Its product reads: CASSYLAGGPYEQYF. The full variable domain, completed from the reference TRBV7-2 and TRBJ2-7 proteins outside the CDR3, reads GAGVSQSPSNKVTEKGKDVELRCDPISGHTALYWYRQSLGQGLEFLIYFQGNSAPDKSGLPSDRFSAERTGGSVSTLTIQRTQQEDSAVYLCASSYLAGGPYEQYFGPGTRLTVT.